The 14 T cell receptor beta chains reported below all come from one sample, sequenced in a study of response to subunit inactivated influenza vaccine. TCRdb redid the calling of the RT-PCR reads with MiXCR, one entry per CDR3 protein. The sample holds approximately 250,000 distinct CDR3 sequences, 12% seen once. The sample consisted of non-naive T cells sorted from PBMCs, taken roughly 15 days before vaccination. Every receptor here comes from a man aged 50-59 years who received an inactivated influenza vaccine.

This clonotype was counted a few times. The CDR3 DNA is TGTGCCAGCAGCTTAACGGGGGGGTACAATCAGCCCCAGCATTTT. It yields the protein CASSLTGGYNQPQHF. The chain has TRBV11-2 and TRBJ1-5; TRBD1 might be the D (5 bases). The germline V gene has CDR1 SGHAT and CDR2 FQNNGV. This CDR3 contains 15 residues. V dropped 2 bases and J dropped 3 bases, with 11 bases sitting between them.

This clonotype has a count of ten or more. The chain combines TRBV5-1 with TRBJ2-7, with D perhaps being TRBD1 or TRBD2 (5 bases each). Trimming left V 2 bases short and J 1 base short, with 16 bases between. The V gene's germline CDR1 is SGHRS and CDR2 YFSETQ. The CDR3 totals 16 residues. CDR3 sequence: CASSFNGDGGSYEQYF. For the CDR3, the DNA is TGCGCCAGCAGCTTCAACGGGGACGGAGGTTCCTACGAGCAGTACTTC.

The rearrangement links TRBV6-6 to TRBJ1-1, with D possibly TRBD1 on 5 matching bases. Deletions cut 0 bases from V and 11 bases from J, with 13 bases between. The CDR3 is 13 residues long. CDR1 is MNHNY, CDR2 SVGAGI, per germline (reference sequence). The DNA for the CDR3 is TGTGCCAGCAGTTACTCGGAAGGGGTTGAGGCTTTCTTT. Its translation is CASSYSEGVEAFF.

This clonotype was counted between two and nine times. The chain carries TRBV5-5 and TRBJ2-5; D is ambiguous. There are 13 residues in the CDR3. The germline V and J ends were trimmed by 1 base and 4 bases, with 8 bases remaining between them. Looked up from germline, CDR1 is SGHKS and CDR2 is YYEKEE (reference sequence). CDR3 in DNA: TGTGCCAGCAGCTTGTTATACGGAGAGACCCAGTACTTC. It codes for CASSLLYGETQYF.

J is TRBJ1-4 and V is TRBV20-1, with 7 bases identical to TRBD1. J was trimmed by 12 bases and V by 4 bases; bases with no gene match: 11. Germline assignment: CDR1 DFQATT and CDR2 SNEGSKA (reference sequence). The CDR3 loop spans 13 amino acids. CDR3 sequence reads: CSAKSRGEVELFF. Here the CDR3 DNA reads TGCAGTGCTAAGAGCAGGGGGGAGGTTGAACTGTTTTTT.

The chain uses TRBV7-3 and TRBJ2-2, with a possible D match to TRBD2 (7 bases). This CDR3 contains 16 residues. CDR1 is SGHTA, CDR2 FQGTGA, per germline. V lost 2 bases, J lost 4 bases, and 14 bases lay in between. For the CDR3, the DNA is TGTGCCAGCAGCTTATCTTACAGGGAGGGCACCGGGGAGCTGTTTTTT. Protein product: CASSLSYREGTGELFF.

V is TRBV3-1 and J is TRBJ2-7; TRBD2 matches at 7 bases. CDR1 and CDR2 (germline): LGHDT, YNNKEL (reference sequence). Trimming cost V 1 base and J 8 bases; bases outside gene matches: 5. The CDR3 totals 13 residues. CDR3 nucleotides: TGTGCCAGCAGCCAAGGCGGGAGCTCTCAGCAGTACTTC. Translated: CASSQGGSSQQYF.

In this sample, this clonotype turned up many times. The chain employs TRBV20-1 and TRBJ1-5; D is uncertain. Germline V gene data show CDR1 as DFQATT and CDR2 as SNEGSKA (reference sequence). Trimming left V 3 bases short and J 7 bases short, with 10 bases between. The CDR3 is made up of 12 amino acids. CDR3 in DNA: TGCAGTGCTAGTTCACCCCGACAGCCCCAGCATTTT. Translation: CSASSPRQPQHF.

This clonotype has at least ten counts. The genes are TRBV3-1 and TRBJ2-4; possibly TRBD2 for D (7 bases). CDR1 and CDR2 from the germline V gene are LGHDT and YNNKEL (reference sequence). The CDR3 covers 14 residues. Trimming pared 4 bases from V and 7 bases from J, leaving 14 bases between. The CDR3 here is CASSPGGRSNIQYF. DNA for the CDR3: TGTGCCAGCAGCCCGGGGGGCAGGAGTAACATTCAGTACTTC.

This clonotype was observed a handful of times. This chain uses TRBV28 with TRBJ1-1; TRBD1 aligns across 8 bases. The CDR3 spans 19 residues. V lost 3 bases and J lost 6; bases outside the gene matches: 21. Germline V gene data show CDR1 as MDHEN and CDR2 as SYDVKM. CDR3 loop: CASSFQTGDLLITLAEAFF. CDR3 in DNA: TGTGCCAGCAGTTTCCAGACAGGGGACCTGCTAATAACGTTGGCTGAAGCTTTCTTT.

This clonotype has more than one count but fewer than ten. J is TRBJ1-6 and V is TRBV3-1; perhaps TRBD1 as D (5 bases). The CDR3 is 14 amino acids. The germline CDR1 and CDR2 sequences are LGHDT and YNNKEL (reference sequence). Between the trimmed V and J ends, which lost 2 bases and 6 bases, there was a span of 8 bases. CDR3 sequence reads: CASSQNRINSPLHF. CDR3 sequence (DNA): TGTGCCAGCAGCCAAAACAGGATTAATTCACCCCTCCACTTT.

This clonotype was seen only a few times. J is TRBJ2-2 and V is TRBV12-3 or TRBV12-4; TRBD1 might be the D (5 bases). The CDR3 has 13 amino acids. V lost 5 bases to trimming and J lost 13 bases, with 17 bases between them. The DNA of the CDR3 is TGTGCCAGCAGTAACAGGCTTATCAGGTGGCTGTTTTTT. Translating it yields CASSNRLIRWLFF.

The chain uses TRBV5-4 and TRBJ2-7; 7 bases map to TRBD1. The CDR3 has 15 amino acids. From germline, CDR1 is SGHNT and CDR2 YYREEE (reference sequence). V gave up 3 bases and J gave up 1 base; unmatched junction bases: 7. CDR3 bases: TGTGCCAGCAGCTGGGACAGATACGGGTCCTACGAGCAGTACTTC. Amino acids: CASSWDRYGSYEQYF.

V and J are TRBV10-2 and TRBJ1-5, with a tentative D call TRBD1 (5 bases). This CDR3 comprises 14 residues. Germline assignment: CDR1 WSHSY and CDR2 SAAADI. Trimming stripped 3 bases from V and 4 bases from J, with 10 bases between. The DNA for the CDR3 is TGCGCCAGCAGTGAAGTAGACAGAAATCAGCCCCAGCATTTT. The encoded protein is CASSEVDRNQPQHF.